A selection of T cell receptor beta chains follows, all from one sample in a study of OX40 agonist ivuxolimab in advanced cancers. The protocol was immunoSEQ multiplex PCR, while the TCRdb copy is restricted to in-frame clones and leaves out a portion. This table holds 40,000 to 60,000 clones, 80% to 90% found once. This sample comprised CD4+ or CD8+ T cells sorted from blood, obtained in a trial of the OX40 agonist ivuxolimab. Source of these receptors: an adult with an advanced solid tumor such as melanoma, head and neck, liver or kidney cancer. Both conserved end residues are part of each CDR3. Fields, in order: V gene, clone size, D gene, J gene, CDR3 protein, CDR3 DNA. A D gene is named only where the DNA matches it firmly. Only some rows state a clone size, as once, few, many or a class for expanded clones.

TRBV7-2,.,.,TRBJ2-5,CASSLPNFGDNLQETQYF,TGTGCCAGCAGCTTACCTAACTTCGGGGACAACCTCCAAGAGACCCAGTACTTC
TRBV29-1,.,.,TRBJ2-1,CSVVRVGRPYNEQFF,TGCAGCGTCGTGCGAGTGGGGAGGCCCTACAATGAGCAGTTCTTC
TRBV5-6,.,TRBD2,TRBJ2-2,CASSTIAGGTGELFF,TGTGCCAGCAGCACCATAGCGGGAGGCACCGGGGAGCTGTTTTTT
TRBV5-1,.,TRBD2,TRBJ2-3,CASSQTSESTDTQYF,TGCGCCAGCAGCCAGACTAGCGAATCAACAGATACGCAGTATTTT
TRBV7-9,.,TRBD2,TRBJ2-1,CASSLAGGRVGEQFF,TGTGCCAGCAGCTTAGCGGGAGGGCGTGTGGGGGAGCAGTTCTTC
TRBV28,.,.,TRBJ1-1,CASIQALSGTEAFF,TGTGCCAGCATTCAGGCTTTATCGGGGACTGAAGCTTTCTTT
TRBV18,.,.,TRBJ2-5,CASSQGLTQETQYF,TGTGCCAGCTCACAGGGACTTACCCAAGAGACCCAGTACTTC
TRBV7-8,.,.,TRBJ2-7,CASSLSTGSPYEQYF,TGTGCCAGCAGCTTAAGCACAGGGAGCCCCTACGAGCAGTACTTC
TRBV28,.,.,TRBJ2-7,CASSSNRVYYEQYF,TGTGCCAGCAGTTCAAACAGGGTTTACTACGAGCAGTACTTC
TRBV12-5,.,TRBD2,TRBJ2-7,CASGLVPPRYREDYEQYF,TGTGCTAGTGGTTTGGTACCCCCGCGGTACCGGGAGGACTACGAGCAGTACTTC
TRBV5-5,.,TRBD1,TRBJ1-4,CASSLLGGGEKLFF,TGTGCCAGCAGCCTACTAGGGGGCGGTGAAAAACTGTTTTTT
TRBV30,.,.,TRBJ2-7,CAARLVSYEQYF,TGTGCCGCCCGATTGGTCTCCTACGAGCAGTACTTC
TRBV29-1,few,.,TRBJ1-1,CSVAIQPEAFF,TGCAGCGTTGCAATTCAGCCTGAAGCTTTCTTT
TRBV7-8,.,.,TRBJ2-2,CASSLVSTNTGELFF,TGTGCCAGCAGCTTAGTTAGTACGAACACCGGGGAGCTGTTTTTT
TRBV5-1,.,TRBD1,TRBJ2-7,CASSFPGQGSEQYF,TGCGCCAGCAGCTTTCCGGGACAGGGGAGCGAGCAGTACTTC
TRBV21-1,once,.,TRBJ2-5,CASSPGGAQETQYF,TGTGCCAGCAGCCCCGGTGGCGCCCAAGAGACCCAGTACTTC
TRBV19,.,TRBD2,TRBJ2-5,CASSTTSVQETQYF,TGTGCCAGTAGCACAACTAGCGTCCAAGAGACCCAGTACTTC
TRBV30,.,.,TRBJ2-1,CAWSYGQGQDGEQFF,TGTGCCTGGAGTTACGGGCAGGGGCAGGACGGTGAGCAGTTCTTC
TRBV18,.,.,TRBJ2-2,CASSPPATRRRELFF,TGTGCCAGCTCACCACCGGCGACCCGAAGGAGGGAGCTGTTTTTT
TRBV29-1,.,.,TRBJ2-1,CSVDSGYNEQFF,TGCAGCGTTGACAGCGGTTACAATGAGCAGTTCTTC
TRBV15,.,.,TRBJ1-1,CATSRRNIGSPEAFF,TGTGCCACCAGCAGACGAAACATCGGATCCCCTGAAGCTTTCTTT
TRBV6-8,.,TRBD2,TRBJ2-7,CASHIRGSGRVNEQYF,TGTGCCAGCCACATCCGGGGTAGCGGGAGAGTCAACGAGCAGTACTTC
TRBV2,.,.,TRBJ2-7,CASSDPTYYSYEQYF,TGTGCCAGCAGTGACCCCACTTACTACTCCTACGAGCAGTACTTC
TRBV2,.,.,TRBJ1-4,CASSVGGANEKLFF,TGTGCCAGCAGTGTAGGAGGGGCTAATGAAAAACTGTTTTTT
TRBV30,once,TRBD1,TRBJ1-5,CAWSIGTGGGQPQHF,TGTGCCTGGAGTATTGGGACAGGGGGCGGTCAGCCCCAGCATTTT
TRBV19,.,TRBD1,TRBJ2-1,CASSATTGLEQFF,TGTGCCAGTAGTGCCACGACAGGGTTGGAGCAGTTCTTC
TRBV6-5,.,TRBD1,TRBJ1-1,CASSRQGGTEAFF,TGTGCCAGCAGCCGACAGGGCGGCACTGAAGCTTTCTTT
TRBV6-5,.,.,TRBJ2-4,CASSPNWGDKNIQYF,TGTGCCAGCAGTCCGAACTGGGGCGACAAAAACATTCAGTACTTC
TRBV5-1,.,.,TRBJ2-1,CASSLVGQRSSYNEQFF,TGCGCCAGCAGCTTGGTAGGCCAGCGAAGCTCCTACAATGAGCAGTTCTTC
TRBV2,.,TRBD1,TRBJ1-5,CASTKWGQGENQPQHF,TGTGCCAGCACCAAATGGGGACAGGGGGAAAATCAGCCCCAGCATTTT
TRBV7-9,.,.,TRBJ2-7,CASSFRETSYEQYF,TGTGCCAGCAGCTTCCGGGAGACTTCCTACGAGCAGTACTTC
TRBV29-1,.,.,TRBJ2-7,CSVGWGPYEQYF,TGCAGCGTTGGATGGGGGCCCTACGAGCAGTACTTC
TRBV11-2,.,.,TRBJ1-1,CASSFSWRGNTEAFF,TGTGCCAGCAGCTTTTCGTGGAGGGGTAACACTGAAGCTTTCTTT
TRBV18,.,TRBD2,TRBJ2-1,CASSLRLAGNEQFF,TGTGCCAGCTCACTCCGACTAGCAGGGAATGAGCAGTTCTTC
TRBV4-1,.,.,TRBJ2-5,CASRRTGTVQETQYF,TGCGCCAGCAGGAGAACTGGGACGGTCCAAGAGACCCAGTACTTC
TRBV7-2,.,TRBD2,TRBJ2-3,CASSRGSGTRYTQYF,TGTGCCAGCAGCCGTGGTAGCGGGACCAGATATACGCAGTATTTT
TRBV2,.,.,TRBJ2-2,CASSEAWEGGGTGELFF,TGTGCCAGCAGTGAAGCGTGGGAGGGAGGGGGCACCGGGGAGCTGTTTTTT
TRBV30,.,.,TRBJ1-3,CAWSIGSGNTIYF,TGTGCCTGGAGTATCGGGTCTGGAAACACCATATATTTT
TRBV5-4,once,.,TRBJ1-1,CASTQRGRMNTEAFF,TGTGCCAGCACCCAGAGGGGCCGAATGAACACTGAAGCTTTCTTT
TRBV27,.,.,TRBJ2-3,CASSFSVPRPADTQYF,TGTGCCAGCAGTTTTTCTGTCCCTCGTCCCGCAGATACGCAGTATTTT
TRBV5-1,.,TRBD2,TRBJ2-3,CASTRGGSTDTQYF,TGCGCCAGCACCCGGGGCGGGAGTACAGATACGCAGTATTTT
TRBV19,.,.,TRBJ1-4,CASRNDRRLNEKLFF,TGTGCCAGTAGAAATGACCGGAGGCTTAATGAAAAACTGTTTTTT